The source of this T cell receptor (beta chain) is a study of blood T cell repertoires in COVID-19. Overall study: Researchers got acute and convalescent COVID-19 samples from the United States, Italy and Spain. PBMCs, B-cell-depleted T cells, or T cells provided the cDNA or gDNA that made up the material.

In Seattle, patients joined the study during active infection and were tracked longitudinally. Assay used: immunoSEQ multiplex PCR; TCRdb lists only in-frame clones, some missing. Of under 400,000 clones in the sample, around 88% are singletons; the top ten hold 1.5% to 2%. This clonotype originated in a woman aged 25 to 45 with COVID-19, enrolled during active disease. Sequencing input: peripheral blood.

CDR3 nucleotide sequence: TGTGCCAGCAGTTTAAGGACAGGGAGCTATGGCTACACCTTC. Residues: CASSLRTGSYGYTF. The chain combines TRBV28 with TRBJ1-2, with 8 bases matching TRBD1. Germline assignment: CDR1 MDHEN and CDR2 SYDVKM. V was clipped by 2 bases and J by 4 bases; unmatched bases: 3. The CDR3 contains 14 residues.